Given below is one T cell receptor beta chain in context. The CDR3 has 17 residues. CDR1 is LGHNA, CDR2 YNFKEQ, per germline. V trimming: 0 bases; J trimming: 7 bases; junction bases outside the gene matches: 14. The assay was immunoSEQ multiplex PCR, and TCRdb's table has in-frame clones only and misses some. The profile shows 410,000 or so clones, 89% of them singletons. The sample comes from a study of blood T cell repertoires in COVID-19. Sequencing input: peripheral blood. This TCR came from a woman in her 40s with COVID-19, enrolled during active disease. V and J are TRBV4-2 and TRBJ1-2; 7 nucleotides align to TRBD1. The CDR3 protein is CASSQDNPHRGFGGYTF. The CDR3 nucleotides read TGTGCCAGCAGCCAAGATAACCCCCACAGGGGATTTGGTGGCTACACCTTC.